A selection of T cell receptor beta chains follows, all from one sample in a study of blood T cells in healthy people across ages. TCRdb re-called the 5' RACE reads through MiXCR, storing one row per CDR3 protein. The table lists hundreds of thousands of distinct CDR3 sequences, around 54% of them singletons, with 30% to 40% in the top ten. The sequenced sample consisted of blood. These receptors came from a man aged 60-69 years in good health. Both conserved end residues are part of each CDR3. Each record gives: J gene, V gene, D gene, clone size, CDR3 length, CDR3 DNA, CDR3 protein. The D gene is left open where the match is weak. For some rows the clone size is stated as once, few or many, or as a class when expanded; others skip it.

TRBJ2-4 TRBV11-2 NA NA 13 TGTGCCAGCAGTCCGGTGCGGGGGCGTGAGCAGTACTTC CASSPVRGREQYF
TRBJ2-1 TRBV20-1 TRBD1 NA 15 TGCAGTGCTCCAAAACCGGGACAGGGCTACAATGAGCAGTTCTTC CSAPKPGQGYNEQFF
TRBJ1-2 TRBV6-6 TRBD1 NA 14 TGTGCCAGCAGTTACTCGGGGACAGGGAGTGGCTACACCTTC CASSYSGTGSGYTF
TRBJ1-2 TRBV28 NA NA 13 TGTGCCAGCAGACCATACGAGGGCTATGGCTACACCTTC CASRPYEGYGYTF
TRBJ1-4 TRBV4-2 NA NA 14 TGTGCCAGCAGCCCAAGCGGGGGCGCCGAAAAACTGTTTTTT CASSPSGGAEKLFF
TRBJ1-1 TRBV12-3/TRBV12-4 NA few 15 TGTGCCAGCACCGCCTCGGGGCAGTTGAACACTGAAGCTTTCTTT CASTASGQLNTEAFF
TRBJ2-7 TRBV7-8 NA NA 14 TGTGCCAGCAGCTTAGAGGGCGAGTTCTACGAGCAGTACTTC CASSLEGEFYEQYF
TRBJ2-7 TRBV6-5 TRBD2 NA 15 TGTGCCAGCAGTTACTCTTCGGCGGGAGGCTACGAGCAGTACTTC CASSYSSAGGYEQYF
TRBJ1-2 TRBV18 TRBD1 few 14 TGTGCCAGCTCACTGAGACAGGGGTCCTATGGCTACACCTTC CASSLRQGSYGYTF
TRBJ1-2 TRBV28 NA NA 14 TGTGCCAGCAGTGGTCGTGACCGCAGCTATGGCTACACCTTC CASSGRDRSYGYTF
TRBJ2-7 TRBV2 TRBD1 NA 15 TGTGCCAGCAGTGGCCGGGACAGGCCTACCTACGAGCAGTACTTC CASSGRDRPTYEQYF
TRBJ1-2 TRBV9 NA NA 12 TGTGCCAGCAGCACCCGGGACGGTGGCTACACCTTC CASSTRDGGYTF
TRBJ2-5 TRBV9 TRBD2 NA 16 TGTGCCAGCAGCCCTGCCACCGGGGGGGCCGTAGAGACCCAGTACTTC CASSPATGGAVETQYF
TRBJ2-7 TRBV16 NA NA 13 TGTGCCAGCAGCCAATCGTGGGACTACGAGCAGTACTTC CASSQSWDYEQYF
TRBJ2-7 TRBV11-3 TRBD2 NA 17 TGTGCCAGCAGCAACCGTCTCGGGACTAGCGGTTACAATGAGCAGTACTTC CASSNRLGTSGYNEQYF
TRBJ2-7 TRBV11-2 NA NA 13 TGTGCCAGCAGCCAAAACTGGGCCTACGAGCAGTACTTC CASSQNWAYEQYF
TRBJ1-2 TRBV5-1 NA NA 14 TGCGCCAGCAGCTCGTCCGGTGGAGGTAATGGCTACACCTTC CASSSSGGGNGYTF
TRBJ1-1 TRBV18 NA NA 14 TGTGCCAGCTCACCCGGATCGGGGGAGGGTGAAGCTTTCTTT CASSPGSGEGEAFF
TRBJ2-7 TRBV2 TRBD2 NA 14 TGTGCCAGCAGTGTTCGACTAGCGGGGGGCGAGCAGTACTTC CASSVRLAGGEQYF
TRBJ2-5 TRBV12-3/TRBV12-4 NA NA 18 TGTGCCAGCAGTTCCCCACCCACGGGACACCTAGAACGGGAGACCCAGTACTTC CASSSPPTGHLERETQYF
TRBJ1-2 TRBV24-1 NA NA 13 TGTGCCACCAGTGAAACGGACATCTATGGCTACACCTTC CATSETDIYGYTF
TRBJ1-2 TRBV6-1 NA NA 13 TGTGCCAGCAGTGAACTCCAGGGGAATGGCTACACCTTC CASSELQGNGYTF
TRBJ2-1 TRBV6-1 NA NA 13 TGTGCCAGCAGGGCGACCGATTACAATGAGCAGTTCTTC CASRATDYNEQFF
TRBJ2-5 TRBV18 TRBD1 NA 15 TGTGCCAGCTCACCTGCGACAGGGGGCCAAGAGACCCAGTACTTC CASSPATGGQETQYF
TRBJ1-4 TRBV12-3/TRBV12-4 TRBD1 once 17 TGTGCCAGCAGGCCAACAGGGGTCCCCCCCGTGGATGAAAAACTGTTTTTT CASRPTGVPPVDEKLFF
TRBJ1-2 TRBV13 TRBD1 NA 14 TGTGCCAGCAGCATTAACAGGGGGGACTATGGCTACACCTTC CASSINRGDYGYTF
TRBJ2-5 TRBV7-2 NA NA 13 TGTGCCAGCAGCTCCACCTGGGCGGAGACCCAGTACTTC CASSSTWAETQYF
TRBJ2-1 TRBV29-1 NA few 14 TGCAGCGTTTCGATAGGGGGGCGGAACAATGAGCAGTTCTTC CSVSIGGRNNEQFF
TRBJ1-6 TRBV20-1 NA NA 14 TGCAGTGCTAGGGAGAGGGTTTATAATTCACCCCTCCACTTT CSARERVYNSPLHF
TRBJ2-5 TRBV2 TRBD2 NA 17 TGTGCCAGCAGTGCCCTTGTGGGCGGGGGGGCACAAGAGACCCAGTACTTC CASSALVGGGAQETQYF
TRBJ2-1 TRBV20-1 NA NA 12 TGCAGTGCTAGTAGGCGGTACAATGAGCAGTTCTTC CSASRRYNEQFF
TRBJ1-5 TRBV2 NA NA 12 TGTGCCAGCAGTGAGACAGTTCAGCCCCAGCATTTT CASSETVQPQHF
TRBJ1-2 TRBV20-1 NA NA 14 TGCAGTGCTAGAGATCTAGGACAGAACTATGGCTACACCTTC CSARDLGQNYGYTF
TRBJ2-1 TRBV11-1 TRBD2 NA 15 TGTGCCAGCAGCCGGGGGGGCCCGTCCTACAATGAGCAGTTCTTC CASSRGGPSYNEQFF
TRBJ2-5 TRBV7-2 NA NA 15 TGTGCCAGCAGCTTAGAGGTTGTAAGAAAAGAGACCCAGTACTTC CASSLEVVRKETQYF
TRBJ2-5 TRBV7-2 TRBD2 NA 16 TGTGCCAGCAGCCGATTGGGCGGGGGGGTCAGAGAGACCCAGTACTTC CASSRLGGGVRETQYF
TRBJ2-5 TRBV7-2 NA NA 15 TGTGCCAGCAGCTCGGTGTGGGGTCTCAGAGAGACCCAGTACTTC CASSSVWGLRETQYF
TRBJ2-5 TRBV7-2 NA NA 13 TGTGCCAGCAGCTTAGGGGACGTAGAGACCCAGTACTTC CASSLGDVETQYF
TRBJ2-1 TRBV9 TRBD1 NA 16 TGTGCCAGCAGCTTAGGGGGCCGCCTTGCCTACAATGAGCAGTTCTTC CASSLGGRLAYNEQFF
TRBJ1-1 TRBV14 NA few 14 TGTGCCAGCAGCCAGGGACACCGGAACACTGAAGCTTTCTTT CASSQGHRNTEAFF
TRBJ2-1 TRBV20-1 NA many 11 TGCAGTGCTTGGACCTTTGGTGAGCAGTTCTTC CSAWTFGEQFF
TRBJ2-7 TRBV7-2 NA NA 14 TGTGCCAGCAGCTTAGACTCCTGGACCTACGAGCAGTACTTC CASSLDSWTYEQYF
TRBJ2-1 TRBV2 TRBD2 once 14 TGTGCCAGCAGTGTCCTAGCGGGGGTAGGTGAGCAGTTCTTC CASSVLAGVGEQFF
TRBJ2-1 TRBV11-2 NA NA 13 TGTGCCAGCAGCTCCACTCTAGTAGGTGAGCAGTTCTTC CASSSTLVGEQFF
TRBJ2-1 TRBV10-3 TRBD2 few 14 TGTGCCATCACTAGCGGGGGGTCCTACAATGAGCAGTTCTTC CAITSGGSYNEQFF
TRBJ2-1 TRBV10-3 NA NA 13 TGTGCCATCAGTGGGGTAGCCTACAATGAGCAGTTCTTC CAISGVAYNEQFF